One and the same sample provided the 23 T cell receptor beta chains below, sequenced in a study of technical replicates of blood from four donors. Measured with immunoSEQ multiplex PCR; TCRdb has only the in-frame clones, and not every one. The sample holds 9,000 to 15,000 clones, 90% to 95% seen once. Sequencing was carried out using PBMCs. All receptors come from a human donor in good health.

V gene TRBV23-1 combines with J gene TRBJ2-7; a possible D gene is TRBD1 (6 bases). TRBV23-1 is reported as an ORF; its role is uncertain. CDR3 size: 17 residues. V was pared by 8 bases and J by 2 bases, with 25 bases between. The CDR3 loop reads CASVQPGHRLGPYEQYF. DNA of the CDR3: TGCGCCAGCGTGCAGCCGGGACACCGCCTCGGCCCCTACGAGCAGTACTTC.

This chain joins TRBV10-3 and TRBJ1-1; TRBD1 matches 9 bases. CDR3 length: 16 residues. The ends lost 9 bases at V and 3 bases at J; junction bases unmatched: 14. Germline-derived CDR1 and CDR2 are ENHRY and SYGVKD. This CDR3 reads CAIRKQGAGVDTEAFF. CDR3 nucleotide sequence: TGTGCCATACGAAAACAGGGGGCGGGGGTGGACACTGAAGCTTTCTTT.

V usage is TRBV29-1 and J usage is TRBJ2-3; 9 positions agree with TRBD1. This CDR3 has 14 amino acids. The junction had 6 bases not matched to a gene; V was cut back by 7 bases and J by 1 base. The germline gives CDR1 SQVTM, CDR2 ANQGSEA. This CDR3 reads CSGTGAAGTDTQYF. The CDR3 DNA is TGCAGCGGGACAGGGGCAGCCGGCACAGATACGCAGTATTTT.

This clone was observed a few times. The rearrangement uses TRBV5-1 and TRBJ1-1; TRBD1 is a possible D gene (5 bases). Germline CDR1 reads SGHRS; CDR2 reads YFSETQ. The CDR3 is 15 amino acids. The V gene lost 0 bases and the J gene lost 5 bases, with 14 bases spanning the gap. The CDR3 reads CASSLADPGRTEAFF. As DNA, the CDR3 is TGCGCCAGCAGCTTGGCCGATCCAGGGCGGACTGAAGCTTTCTTT.

The chain uses TRBV4-2 and TRBJ2-7; D is possibly TRBD1 (6 bases). Trimming left V 6 bases short and J 3 bases short, with 12 bases between. Germline V gene data show CDR1 as LGHNA and CDR2 as YNFKEQ. There are 13 residues in the CDR3. CDR3 sequence (DNA): TGTGCCAGCAGTCGGGACACTAGCTACGAGCAGTACTTC. Amino acids: CASSRDTSYEQYF.

The V and J genes are TRBV5-5 and TRBJ1-1, with D possibly being TRBD1 (6 bases). Germline CDR1 is SGHKS and CDR2 is YYEKEE (reference sequence). V was trimmed by 4 bases and J by 8 bases, leaving 18 bases between them. The CDR3 sequence is 14 residues long. Here the CDR3 reads CASSLDTWTEEAFF. The CDR3, as DNA: TGTGCCAGCAGCCTAGATACGTGGACAGAAGAAGCTTTCTTT.

The V and J genes are TRBV5-4 and TRBJ2-3, with TRBD2 matching over 9 bases. Germline V gene lookup returns CDR1 SGHNT and CDR2 YYREEE (reference sequence). There are 17 residues in the CDR3. J gave up 1 base and V 0 bases, and 6 bases lay outside the gene matches. The CDR3 sequence: CASSLAGGRGRTDTQYF. CDR3 coding DNA: TGTGCCAGCAGCTTGGCTGGCGGGAGGGGACGCACAGATACGCAGTATTTT.

This clone came up once. This chain uses TRBV27 with TRBJ2-5, with D possibly being TRBD2 (5 bases). The CDR3 extends over 13 amino acids. V was shortened by 2 bases and J by 7 bases, with 11 bases between the two germline ends. CDR1 is MNHEY, CDR2 SMNVEV, per germline (reference sequence). For the CDR3, the DNA is TGTGCCAGCAGTTTAGGGAGATTGGGGACCCAGTACTTC. This gives the protein CASSLGRLGTQYF.

V and J are TRBV2 and TRBJ2-2; a possible D gene is TRBD1 (5 bases). Per germline, CDR1 SNHLY and CDR2 FYNNEI. The CDR3 sequence is 13 residues long. V lost 7 bases to trimming and J lost 3 bases, with 9 bases between them. The CDR3 DNA sequence: TGTGCCAGCACACAGGATTACACCGGGGAGCTGTTTTTT. Its translation is CASTQDYTGELFF.

The chain has TRBV6-6 and TRBJ2-7; possibly TRBD1 for D (6 bases). Trimming stripped 7 bases from V and 7 bases from J, with 14 bases between. The CDR3 totals 12 residues. In germline, CDR1 is MNHNY, CDR2 SVGAGI (reference sequence). The CDR3 region is CASNEDSREQYF. CDR3 in DNA: TGTGCCAGCAACGAGGACAGCCGAGAGCAGTACTTC.

V gene TRBV10-2 combines with J gene TRBJ1-5; 8 bases match TRBD1. This CDR3 comprises 14 residues. Losses at the gene ends were 7 bases for V and 6 bases for J; bases not matched to a gene: 8. The V gene's germline CDR1 is WSHSY and CDR2 SAAADI. CDR3 loop: CASTGQGASQPQHF. The CDR3 DNA reads as TGCGCCAGCACTGGACAGGGCGCCAGTCAGCCCCAGCATTTT.

The table lists this clone with a count of one. The J gene is TRBJ2-7, the V gene TRBV19; D is unresolved. V lost 4 bases, J lost 5 bases, and 15 bases lay in between. The CDR3 consists of 14 residues. CDR1 and CDR2 (germline): LNHDA, SQIVND (reference sequence). The CDR3 loop reads CASSRSGLANEQYF. CDR3 DNA sequence: TGTGCCAGTAGTAGGTCTGGGTTAGCCAACGAGCAGTACTTC.

For the CDR3, the DNA is TGTGCCAGCAGTGACCGGGCAGGGTGGTACGAGCAGTACTTC. Protein product: CASSDRAGWYEQYF. The genes are TRBV2 and TRBJ2-7, with a weak D call TRBD1 (5 bases). Germline lookup yields CDR1 SNHLY and CDR2 FYNNEI. V lost 3 bases to trimming and J lost 4 bases, with 13 bases between them. The CDR3 runs to 14 residues.

For the CDR3, the DNA is TGTGCCAGCAGCCAATCGCGGGGAGGTGGTAATGAAAAACTGTTTTTT. Protein sequence: CASSQSRGGGNEKLFF. The chain is built from TRBV16 and TRBJ1-4, with D unresolved. CDR3 length: 16 residues. Germline V gene sequence: CDR1 KGHSY, CDR2 FQNENV. The V end was cut by 0 bases, the J end by 4 bases, with 12 bases between. Complete variable domain (other parts from reference TRBV16 and TRBJ1-4): GEEVAQTPKHLVRGEGQKAKLYCAPIKGHSYVFWYQQVLKNEFKFLISFQNENVFDETGMPKERFSAKCLPNSPCSLEIQATKLEDSAVYFCASSQSRGGGNEKLFFGSGTQLSVL.

This chain joins TRBV7-8 and TRBJ2-7, with D uncertain. Germline V CDR1 and CDR2: SGHVS, FQNEAQ. The CDR3 sequence is 14 residues long. The ends were cut back, 3 bases at V and 0 bases at J, with 9 bases in the middle. The CDR3 DNA reads TGTGCCAGCAGCTTTGGTCCCAGCTCCTACGAGCAGTACTTC. Encoded protein: CASSFGPSSYEQYF. Variable domain in full (rest from reference TRBV7-8 and TRBJ2-7): GAGVSQSPRYKVAKRGQDVALRCDPISGHVSLFWYQQALGQGPEFLTYFQNEAQLDKSGLPSDRFFAERPEGSVSTLKIQRTQQEDSAVYLCASSFGPSSYEQYFGPGTRLTVT.

The rearrangement joins TRBV27 to TRBJ2-1, with TRBD2 matching over 9 bases. The germline V gene has CDR1 MNHEY and CDR2 SMNVEV (reference sequence). J lost 9 bases, V lost 8 bases, and 11 bases had no gene match. This CDR3 contains 14 residues. The CDR3 here is CASRLGTSYGEQFF. In DNA, the CDR3 is TGTGCCAGCCGCCTTGGGACTAGCTACGGTGAGCAGTTCTTC.

The V and J genes are TRBV18 and TRBJ2-5; 11 positions agree with TRBD1. Losses at the gene ends were 3 bases for V and 5 bases for J; bases not matched to a gene: 5. This CDR3 has 15 amino acids. Germline loops: CDR1 KGHSH, CDR2 LQKENI. CDR3 sequence reads: CASSPWTGGSETQYF. CDR3 nucleotide sequence: TGTGCCAGCTCACCCTGGACAGGGGGCTCGGAGACCCAGTACTTC.

The rearrangement links TRBV10-1 to TRBJ1-1; 8 positions agree with TRBD1. V shed 3 bases and J 4 bases; nucleotides not matched to a gene: 1. Germline CDR1 is WNHNN and CDR2 is SYGVQD (reference sequence). This CDR3 contains 13 residues. The CDR3 loop is CASSEGTGTEAFF. In DNA form, the CDR3 reads TGCGCCAGCAGTGAAGGGACAGGCACTGAAGCTTTCTTT.

The rearrangement joins TRBV10-1 to TRBJ2-7; 10 bases are a match to TRBD2. CDR3 length equals 14 residues. CDR1 and CDR2 (germline): WNHNN, SYGVQD (reference sequence). Germline trimming cut 11 bases from V and 0 bases from J; bases unmatched to any gene: 7. CDR3 coding DNA: TGCGCCGGGGGACTAGCGCCTCCCTCCTACGAGCAGTACTTC. Its protein product is CAGGLAPPSYEQYF.

The chain carries TRBV7-6 and TRBJ2-1; 10 bases are shared with TRBD2. V lost 5 bases, J lost 9 bases, and 13 bases stayed unmatched. This CDR3 is 16 amino acids long. Germline assignment: CDR1 SGHVS and CDR2 FNYEAQ. CDR3 sequence (DNA): TGTGCCAGCAGCCCAACTAGCGGGGCCCCGAACATTGAGCAGTTCTTC. Translation gives CASSPTSGAPNIEQFF. Looking up the rest from reference TRBV7-6 and TRBJ2-1 gives the full variable domain: GAGVSQSPRYKVTKRGQDVALRCDPISGHVSLYWYRQALGQGPEFLTYFNYEAQQDKSGLPNDRFSAERPEGSISTLTIQRTEQRDSAMYRCASSPTSGAPNIEQFFGPGTRLTVL.

J is TRBJ1-3 and V is TRBV5-6; 11 bases map to TRBD1. The V gene's germline CDR1 is SGHDT and CDR2 YYEEEE. The ends lost 0 bases at V and 9 bases at J; junction bases unmatched: 14. The CDR3 consists of 18 residues. The CDR3 nucleotides read TGTGCCAGCAGCTTGGCCTCTATTCGGACAGGGGGCGGGAGCACCATATATTTT. Translated, it gives CASSLASIRTGGGSTIYF.

V is TRBV11-3 and J is TRBJ2-5; 8 nucleotides agree with TRBD1. The V gene's germline CDR1 is SGHNT and CDR2 YENEEA. The length of the CDR3 is 15 residues. Trimming removed 5 bases from V and 5 bases from J; junction bases left unmatched: 10. CDR3 in DNA: TGTGCCAGCAGCCCCGGACAGGGCGTTTCCGAGACCCAGTACTTC. Amino acids: CASSPGQGVSETQYF.

The chain joins TRBV7-6 to TRBJ2-2; 13 nucleotides align to TRBD2. Germline V gene lookup returns CDR1 SGHVS and CDR2 FNYEAQ. The V and J ends lost 3 bases and 6 bases, in that order; junction bases with no gene match: 4. The CDR3 covers 16 residues. Here the CDR3 reads CASSFGLAGASGELFF. The DNA of the CDR3 is TGTGCCAGCAGCTTCGGACTAGCGGGAGCGTCCGGGGAGCTGTTTTTT.